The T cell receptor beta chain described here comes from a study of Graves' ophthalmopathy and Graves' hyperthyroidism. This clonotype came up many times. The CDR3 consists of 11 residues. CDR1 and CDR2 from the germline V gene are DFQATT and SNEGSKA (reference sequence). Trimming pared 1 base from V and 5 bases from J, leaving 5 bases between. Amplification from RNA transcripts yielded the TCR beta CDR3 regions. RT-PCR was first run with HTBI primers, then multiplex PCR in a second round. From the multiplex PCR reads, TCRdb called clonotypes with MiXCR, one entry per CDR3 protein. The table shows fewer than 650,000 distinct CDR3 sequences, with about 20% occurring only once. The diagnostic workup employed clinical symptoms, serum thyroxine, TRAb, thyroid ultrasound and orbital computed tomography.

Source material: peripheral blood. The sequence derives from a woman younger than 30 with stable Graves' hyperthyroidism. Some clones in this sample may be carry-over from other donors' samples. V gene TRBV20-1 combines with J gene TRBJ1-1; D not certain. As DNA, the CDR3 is TGCAGTGCTAGAGTTGGGACTGAAGCTTTCTTT. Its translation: CSARVGTEAFF.